A selection of T cell receptor beta chains follows, all from one sample in a study of T cells in Graves' hyperthyroidism and ophthalmopathy. One entry per CDR3 protein results from TCRdb running MiXCR on the multiplex PCR reads. The profile shows about half a million distinct CDR3 sequences, less than 25% of them singletons. Material for sequencing was blood. The receptors were sampled from a man between 18 and 35 years old with Graves' hyperthyroidism. Both conserved end residues are part of each CDR3. A D gene is named only where the DNA matches it firmly. Part of the rows lack a size; the others show once, few, many or a class for expanded clones.

>many|TRBV2|TRBD1|TRBJ2-7
CASTPGTGPYEQYF
TGTGCCAGCACTCCAGGGACAGGGCCCTACGAGCAGTACTTC
>many|TRBV6-1|NA|TRBJ1-3
CATRWDTIYF
TGTGCCACCAGGTGGGACACCATATATTTT
>NA|TRBV29-1|NA|TRBJ1-1
CSVSPAQNTEAFF
TGCAGCGTTTCTCCGGCTCAGAACACTGAAGCTTTCTTT
>many|TRBV2|NA|TRBJ1-2
CASMRRGDGYTF
TGTGCCAGCATGCGGAGGGGCGACGGCTACACCTTC
>NA|TRBV11-2|NA|TRBJ2-7
CASGSLQASYEQYF
TGTGCCAGCGGCAGTTTACAGGCATCCTACGAGCAGTACTTC
>NA|TRBV27|TRBD1|TRBJ1-1
CASSSRDRGVPEAFF
TGTGCCAGCAGTTCCCGGGACAGGGGAGTGCCTGAAGCTTTCTTT
>few|TRBV2|NA|TRBJ2-1
CASSEPGPVTNEQFF
TGTGCCAGCAGCGAGCCCGGACCCGTCACCAATGAGCAGTTCTTC
>NA|TRBV28|NA|TRBJ2-7
CASIQGGSYEQYF
TGTGCCAGCATCCAGGGGGGATCCTACGAGCAGTACTTC
>many|TRBV6-5|TRBD1|TRBJ2-2
CASSYSRDRVIGELFF
TGTGCCAGCAGTTACTCAAGGGACAGGGTAATCGGGGAGCTGTTTTTT
>NA|TRBV27|NA|TRBJ1-6
CASRPIEVRDSPLHF
TGTGCCAGCAGGCCCATCGAAGTCCGGGATTCACCCCTCCACTTT
>many|TRBV29-1|NA|TRBJ1-1
CSVEVKMNTEASF
TGCAGCGTTGAGGTCAAAATGAACACTGAAGCTTCCTTT
>many|TRBV7-2|TRBD1|TRBJ1-2
CASSPWTGSPYGYTF
TGTGCCAGCAGCCCCTGGACAGGGTCCCCCTATGGCTACACCTTC
>many|TRBV6-2/TRBV6-3|NA|TRBJ2-7
CASSYQGSLWEQYF
TGTGCCAGCAGTTATCAAGGAAGCCTTTGGGAGCAGTACTTC
>many|TRBV24-1|TRBD1|TRBJ1-2
CAIGTANYGYTF
TGTGCCATTGGGACAGCTAACTATGGCTACACCTTC
>few|TRBV10-3|NA|TRBJ1-3
CAISGSDARSGNTIYF
TGTGCCATCAGTGGTTCGGACGCCCGCTCTGGAAACACCATATATTTT
>many|TRBV28|TRBD1|TRBJ2-7
CASSLSRGLGYEQYF
TGTGCCAGCAGTTTATCCAGGGGGCTTGGGTACGAGCAGTACTTC
>many|TRBV6-5|TRBD1|TRBJ1-2
CASSYKGQGIHGYTF
TGTGCCAGCAGTTACAAGGGACAGGGGATACATGGCTACACCTTC
>many|TRBV2|NA|TRBJ2-2
CASSERGTLNTGELFF
TGTGCCAGCAGTGAGCGTGGGACCCTGAACACCGGGGAGCTGTTTTTT
>NA|TRBV24-1|TRBD1|TRBJ2-7
CATSDSGQGSSYEQYF
TGTGCCACCAGCGACTCGGGACAGGGAAGCTCCTACGAGCAGTACTTC
>many|TRBV6-1|TRBD1|TRBJ1-1
CASTAWDRVSPEAFF
TGTGCCAGCACCGCCTGGGACAGGGTAAGCCCTGAAGCTTTCTTT
>many|TRBV7-3|NA|TRBJ2-7
CASSLGREDYEQYF
TGTGCCAGCAGCTTAGGACGGGAAGACTACGAGCAGTACTTC
>once|TRBV14|NA|TRBJ1-3
CASSSTGGSGNTIYF
TGTGCCAGCAGCTCAACCGGGGGCTCTGGAAACACCATATATTTT
>many|TRBV6-5|TRBD1|TRBJ1-6
CASSYFSGTGTGSPLHF
TGTGCCAGCAGTTACTTCTCCGGGACAGGGACCGGATCACCCCTCCACTTT
>many|TRBV6-1|NA|TRBJ1-5
CASSEQGGSPQHF
TGTGCCAGCAGTGAACAGGGCGGTTCGCCCCAGCATTTT
>many|TRBV20-1|NA|TRBJ2-7
CSAAYTEQYF
TGCAGTGCCGCGTATACGGAGCAGTACTTC
>NA|TRBV30|NA|TRBJ1-2
CAWSTWDGTNYGYTF
TGTGCCTGGAGTACCTGGGACGGCACTAACTATGGCTACACCTTC
>NA|TRBV12-3/TRBV12-4|TRBD2|TRBJ2-5
CASSSPFAERGQETQYF
TGTGCCAGCAGTTCCCCCTTTGCGGAGCGGGGCCAAGAGACCCAGTACTTC
>many|TRBV5-1|NA|TRBJ2-4
CATPGDGTKNIQYF
TGCGCCACCCCAGGGGATGGGACCAAAAACATTCAGTACTTC
>NA|TRBV27|NA|TRBJ2-2
CASGRQLTGELFF
TGTGCCAGCGGTCGGCAGCTCACCGGGGAGCTGTTTTTT
>many|TRBV20-1|NA|TRBJ1-2
CSASVWGQPMYGYTF
TGCAGTGCTAGCGTTTGGGGACAACCTATGTATGGCTACACCTTC
>many|TRBV30|NA|TRBJ2-5
CAWSRMHQETQYF
TGTGCCTGGAGTAGAATGCACCAAGAGACCCAGTACTTC
>NA|TRBV11-2|NA|TRBJ2-7
CASSLGIAAGIYEQYF
TGTGCCAGCAGCTTAGGGATCGCGGCAGGTATCTACGAGCAGTACTTC
>many|TRBV12-3/TRBV12-4|TRBD1|TRBJ2-5
CASSPLTGGQETQYF
TGTGCCAGCAGCCCGCTAACAGGGGGCCAAGAGACCCAGTACTTC
>many|TRBV6-1|NA|TRBJ2-5
CASTQLGPEGETQYF
TGTGCCAGCACTCAGCTGGGGCCTGAAGGAGAGACCCAGTACTTC
>many|TRBV6-1|NA|TRBJ2-5
CASSEARGGLGTQYF
TGTGCCAGCAGTGAAGCGAGGGGGGGCCTGGGGACCCAGTACTTC
>many|TRBV20-1|NA|TRBJ1-2
CSARVRGGLLTIGGYTF
TGCAGTGCTAGAGTTCGGGGCGGGCTCTTGACTATTGGTGGCTACACCTTC
>few|TRBV12-3/TRBV12-4|NA|TRBJ2-2
CASSPGTFGELFF
TGTGCCAGCAGTCCAGGGACATTTGGGGAGCTGTTTTTT
>many|TRBV19|TRBD1|TRBJ2-7
CASTTGQGAYEQYF
TGTGCCAGTACCACGGGGCAGGGGGCCTACGAGCAGTACTTC
>many|TRBV15|NA|TRBJ2-7
CATSSRDAAYEQYF
TGTGCCACCAGCAGCAGGGACGCCGCCTACGAGCAGTACTTC
>many|TRBV30|NA|TRBJ1-2
CAWSARGTLQLSYTF
TGTGCCTGGAGTGCTAGGGGGACCCTACAGCTGAGCTACACCTTC
>NA|TRBV13|TRBD2|TRBJ2-5
CASSLFFRGEPLETQYF
TGTGCCAGCAGCTTATTCTTTCGGGGGGAACCTCTGGAGACCCAGTACTTC
>many|TRBV24-1|NA|TRBJ2-7
CATSDPRQGGAYEQYF
TGTGCCACCAGTGATCCGAGACAGGGAGGCGCCTACGAGCAGTACTTC
>many|TRBV14|NA|TRBJ1-2
CASSQGPTINYGYTF
TGTGCCAGCAGCCAAGGACCTACGATTAACTATGGCTACACCTTC
>many|TRBV28|NA|TRBJ2-7
CASNTPGLGGRSYEQYF
TGTGCCAGCAACACTCCTGGTCTGGGGGGAAGGTCCTACGAGCAGTACTTC
>few|TRBV28|NA|TRBJ1-3
CASRQNRVTGNTIYF
TGTGCCAGCAGACAGAACAGGGTTACTGGAAACACCATATATTTT
>NA|TRBV29-1|NA|TRBJ1-2
CSVDEERNYGYTF
TGCAGCGTTGACGAGGAACGTAACTATGGCTACACCTTC
>many|TRBV11-2|TRBD1|TRBJ1-2
CASSLDGTGGYGYTF
TGTGCCAGCAGCTTAGATGGGACAGGAGGATATGGCTACACCTTC
>many|TRBV6-1|TRBD1|TRBJ1-1
CASFHGTGLSNAFF
TGTGCCAGTTTTCACGGGACAGGCCTTTCCAACGCTTTCTTT
>many|TRBV12-3/TRBV12-4|TRBD1|TRBJ2-7
CASRKSDRASYEQYF
TGTGCCAGCAGAAAAAGCGACAGGGCCTCCTACGAGCAGTACTTC
>few|TRBV9|TRBD2|TRBJ2-7
CASSVADSGSYEQYF
TGTGCCAGCAGCGTAGCTGATAGCGGGAGTTACGAGCAGTACTTC
>NA|TRBV29-1|NA|TRBJ1-1
CSVEDRGAFF
TGCAGCGTTGAAGACAGGGGAGCTTTCTTT
>NA|TRBV6-1|NA|TRBJ1-2
CASSEVHKGAYGYTF
TGTGCCAGCAGTGAAGTACACAAGGGCGCTTATGGCTACACCTTC
>few|TRBV27|NA|TRBJ1-2
CASSSSPGRDYGYTF
TGTGCCAGCAGTTCTTCTCCCGGCAGAGACTATGGCTACACCTTC